This T cell receptor (beta chain) was observed in a study of early T cells in non-severe SARS-CoV-2 infection. Study conclusions and caveats: Private and CD4 specificities were missed by VDJdb matching, skewed to anti-spike CD8.

TCRdb fed the 5' RACE reads into MiXCR, producing one record per CDR3 protein. Of some 45,000 distinct CDR3 sequences in the sample, 5% to 6.5% are singletons; the top ten hold about 8.3%. The CDR3 covers 16 residues. The germline V gene has CDR1 SGHDT and CDR2 YYEEEE. V was cut by 4 bases and J by 0 bases, with 14 bases left in between. At least ten counts were recorded for this clonotype. Antigen unknown. This sample comprised whole blood, obtained at baseline. V usage is TRBV5-6 and J usage is TRBJ2-1; D call uncertain. The clonotype comes from an adult who was a healthcare worker with PCR-confirmed SARS-CoV-2 infection or an uninfected control (not recorded which). CDR3 nucleotides: TGTGCCAGCAGCCCCCTCGGGCAGAGCTCCTACAATGAGCAGTTCTTC. Translating gives CASSPLGQSSYNEQFF.